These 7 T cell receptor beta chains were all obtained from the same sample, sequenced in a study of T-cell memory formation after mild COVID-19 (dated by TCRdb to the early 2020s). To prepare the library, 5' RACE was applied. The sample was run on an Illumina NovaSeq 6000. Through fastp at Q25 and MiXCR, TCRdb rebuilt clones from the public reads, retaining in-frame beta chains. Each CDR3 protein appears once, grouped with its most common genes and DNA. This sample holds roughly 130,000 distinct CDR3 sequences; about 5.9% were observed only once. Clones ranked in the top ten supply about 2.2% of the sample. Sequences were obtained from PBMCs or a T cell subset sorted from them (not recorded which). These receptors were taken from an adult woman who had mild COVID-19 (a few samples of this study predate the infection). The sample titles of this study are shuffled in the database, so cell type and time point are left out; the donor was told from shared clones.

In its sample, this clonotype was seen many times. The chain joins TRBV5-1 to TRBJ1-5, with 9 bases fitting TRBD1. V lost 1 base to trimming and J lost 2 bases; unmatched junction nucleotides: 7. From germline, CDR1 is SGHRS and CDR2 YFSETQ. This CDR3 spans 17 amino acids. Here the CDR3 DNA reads TGCGCCAGCAGCTTGAGTGCCCGGACAGGGGGCAATCAGCCCCAGCATTTT. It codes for CASSLSARTGGNQPQHF.

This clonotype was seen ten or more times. Written as DNA, the CDR3 is TGTGCCATCAGTGAGTCGCTAGCGGGGCTCAATGAGCAGTTCTTC. Protein sequence: CAISESLAGLNEQFF. The J gene is TRBJ2-1, the V gene TRBV10-3; 9 nucleotides match TRBD2. Trimming removed 0 bases from V and 6 bases from J; junction bases left unmatched: 3. Germline CDR1 ENHRY, CDR2 SYGVKD. The CDR3 is made up of 15 amino acids.

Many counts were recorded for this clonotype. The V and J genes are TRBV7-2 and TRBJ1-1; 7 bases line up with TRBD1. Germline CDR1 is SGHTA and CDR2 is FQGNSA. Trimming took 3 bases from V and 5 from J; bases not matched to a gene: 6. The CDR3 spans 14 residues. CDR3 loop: CASSFGGGGTEAFF. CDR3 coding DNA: TGTGCCAGCAGCTTTGGAGGGGGCGGTACTGAAGCTTTCTTT.

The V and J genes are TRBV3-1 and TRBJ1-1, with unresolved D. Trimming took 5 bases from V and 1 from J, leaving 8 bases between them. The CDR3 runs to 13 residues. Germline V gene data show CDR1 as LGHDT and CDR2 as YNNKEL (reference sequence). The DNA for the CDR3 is TGTGCCAGCAGCTATCGACAGAACACTGAAGCTTTCTTT. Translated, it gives CASSYRQNTEAFF.

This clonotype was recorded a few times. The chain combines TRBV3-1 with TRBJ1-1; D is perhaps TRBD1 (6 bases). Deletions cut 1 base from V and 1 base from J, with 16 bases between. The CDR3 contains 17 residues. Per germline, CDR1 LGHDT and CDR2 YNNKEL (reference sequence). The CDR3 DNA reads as TGTGCCAGCAGCCAAGGATTGGGGGCCGGGGGGAACACTGAAGCTTTCTTT. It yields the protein CASSQGLGAGGNTEAFF.

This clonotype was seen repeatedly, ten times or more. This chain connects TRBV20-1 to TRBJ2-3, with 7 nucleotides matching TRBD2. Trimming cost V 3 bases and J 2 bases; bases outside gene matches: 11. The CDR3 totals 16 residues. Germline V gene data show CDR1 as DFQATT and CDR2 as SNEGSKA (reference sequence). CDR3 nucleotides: TGCAGTGCTAGCTTAACGGGAGGCACAACCACAGATACGCAGTATTTT. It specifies CSASLTGGTTTDTQYF.

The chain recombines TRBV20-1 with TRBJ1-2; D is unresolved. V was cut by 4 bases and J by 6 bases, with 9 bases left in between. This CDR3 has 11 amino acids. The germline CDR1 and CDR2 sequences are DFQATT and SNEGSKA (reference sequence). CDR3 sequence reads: CSAMWEHGYTF. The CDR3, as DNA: TGCAGTGCTATGTGGGAACATGGCTACACCTTC.